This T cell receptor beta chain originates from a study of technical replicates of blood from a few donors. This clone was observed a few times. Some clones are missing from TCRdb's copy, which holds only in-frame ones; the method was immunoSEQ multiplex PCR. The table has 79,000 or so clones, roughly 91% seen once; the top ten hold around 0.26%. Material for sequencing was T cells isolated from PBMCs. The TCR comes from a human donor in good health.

The DNA for the CDR3 is TGTGCCAGCAGCTTATCAGGGGTTGGCTACGTGAACACTGAAGCTTTCTTT. Encoded protein: CASSLSGVGYVNTEAFF. V gene TRBV5-4 combines with J gene TRBJ1-1, with D possibly being TRBD1 (6 bases). V dropped 2 bases and J dropped 0 bases, with 17 bases sitting between them. This CDR3 has 17 amino acids. CDR1 SGHNT and CDR2 YYREEE come from the germline V gene (reference sequence).